The entry below describes one TCR beta chain. The data stem from a study of blood T cell repertoires in COVID-19. Study as a whole: Donors in the United States, Italy and Spain gave samples during acute or convalescent COVID-19. The cDNA or gDNA used as material had been derived from T cells, B-cell-depleted T cells, or PBMCs.

The ends were cut back, 1 base at V and 1 base at J, with 11 bases in the middle. The CDR3 has 16 residues. Germline V lookup: CDR1 SGHVS, CDR2 FQNEAQ. Per the original methods: Reference gene primer amplification in the assay estimated nucleated cell counts. Some clones are missing from TCRdb's copy, which holds only in-frame ones; the method was immunoSEQ multiplex PCR. The V and J calls and clone size were taken over from that table, and D and trimming were inferred from the DNA. Among around 200,000 clones listed, about 89% were seen once. What the recovered Cohort 3 donors had was two negative PCRs, clearance, or symptom resolution.

What was sequenced was PBMCs or T cells enriched from blood (not recorded which). This clonotype was obtained from a young woman who had recovered from COVID-19. The rearrangement uses TRBV7-8 and TRBJ1-5, with a tentative D call TRBD1 (6 bases). The CDR3 nucleotides read TGTGCCAGCAGCTTAGGGGGGCAGAAAAGCAATCAGCCCCAGCATTTT. It specifies CASSLGGQKSNQPQHF.